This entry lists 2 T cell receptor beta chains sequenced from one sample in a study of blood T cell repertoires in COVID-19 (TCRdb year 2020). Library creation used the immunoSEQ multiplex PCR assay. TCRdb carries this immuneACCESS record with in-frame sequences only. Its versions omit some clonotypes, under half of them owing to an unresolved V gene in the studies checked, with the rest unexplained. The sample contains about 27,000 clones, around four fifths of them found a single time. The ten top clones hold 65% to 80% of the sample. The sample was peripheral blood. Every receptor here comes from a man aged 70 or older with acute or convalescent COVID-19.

The CDR3 coding sequence is TGCGCCAGCAGCTACGGGATTAATGAAAAACTGTTTTTT. Translated: CASSYGINEKLFF. The chain combines TRBV5-1 with TRBJ1-4; unclear D gene. CDR3 size: 13 residues. CDR1 SGHRS and CDR2 YFSETQ come from the germline V gene. The V end was cut by 3 bases, the J end by 4 bases, with 7 bases between. Full variable domain (rest looked up from reference TRBV5-1 and TRBJ1-4): KAGVTQTPRYLIKTRGQQVTLSCSPISGHRSVSWYQQTPGQGLQFLFEYFSETQRNKGNFPGRFSGRQFSNSRSEMNVSTLELGDSALYLCASSYGINEKLFFGSGTQLSVL.

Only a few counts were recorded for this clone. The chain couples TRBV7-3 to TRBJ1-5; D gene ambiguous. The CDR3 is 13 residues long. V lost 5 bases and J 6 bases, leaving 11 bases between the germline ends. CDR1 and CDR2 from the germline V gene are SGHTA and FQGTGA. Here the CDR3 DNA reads TGTGCCAGCAGCCCCGACCCGGGTCAGCCCCAGCATTTT. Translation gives CASSPDPGQPQHF.